The entry below gives a single T cell receptor (beta chain) sequence along with its context. This clonotype appeared many times. Its antigen is currently not known. The record has no base qualities; no much larger clone is one base away. Amplification of TCR beta CDR3 regions was carried out from RNA transcripts. A first-round RT-PCR of the TCR CDR3 used the HTBI primer set with the Qiagen OneStep RT-PCR kit. The libraries were constructed in a second round of multiplex PCR and then size-selected and purified. The libraries were sequenced on an Illumina HiSeq2000 using paired-end 100 bp reads. In the source study's methods: SOAPnuke was used to process the raw data, removing reads that contained adapters or uncalled bases, had a mean Phred below 15, or lacked an exact match to the constant primer or identifier. COPE v1.2.5 was used to merge the high-quality paired reads, and each unique nucleotide sequence was defined as a clonotype. Clonotypes were aligned to IMGT TRBV, TRBD and TRBJ reference segments using MiTCR v1.1. The analysis was restricted to V-J combinations with a frequency above 0.0001, which together covered approximately 99% of the repertoires. The TCS score was defined as F50 (clonal expansion) divided by E x V (chaos), with BLOSUM62-based TCRdist calculated between CDR3 peptides within each V-J. Welch's t-statistics and random forest reduced 514 V-J features to 13, which were used in a naive Bayes classifier (R e1071). TCRdb trimmed the raw reads at Q25, called clones with MiXCR and kept productive beta chains. Records with the same CDR3 protein are collapsed into one entry carrying the most frequent genes and DNA. TCRdb, not the original authors, processed these V and J calls. The table for this sample lists 300,000 to 450,000 distinct CDR3 sequences; approximately 25% of them were counted only once. In total, the top ten clones hold around 67% of the sample.

Stable Graves' hyperthyroidism was defined as the absence of progression to ophthalmopathy over 18 months of follow-up. The hyperthyroidism patients were between 18 and 65 years old and newly diagnosed, with a disease duration of less than 2 months. Any patient with an uncontrolled infection, another autoimmune disease, pregnancy or lactation was excluded. Diagnoses were established on the basis of clinical symptoms, serum thyroxine and TRAb, thyroid ultrasound, and orbital computed tomography. PBMCs were separated from approximately 10 ml of fresh peripheral blood using Ficoll-Paque density gradient centrifugation. Trizol reagent was used to extract total RNA, and RNA quality was then checked on an Agilent 2100 Bioanalyzer. This sample was included in a study of T cells in Graves' hyperthyroidism and ophthalmopathy (dated by TCRdb to the late 2010s). Regarding the complete study: Peripheral blood samples were taken at initial diagnosis, before any treatment was given. The approximately 95 discovery patients were divided at random into training and test sets in a 7:3 ratio. In addition, the study compared T-cell repertoires in thyroid tissue and in blood from several Graves' hyperthyroidism patients. Prospective prediction of ophthalmopathy was tested in an independent validation cohort consisting of fewer than 20 hyperthyroidism patients and 15 to 17 patients who later progressed to ophthalmopathy. According to the paper, TCR Vbeta CDR3 sequencing was carried out on 135 peripheral blood samples, which came from fewer than 50 ophthalmopathy, about 75 hyperthyroidism and roughly 17 progressor patients. After blood sampling, hyperthyroidism patients were treated with methimazole at a starting dose of 30 mg daily, and ophthalmopathy patients were treated with high-dose intravenous methylprednisolone. TCR V-J signatures able to tell the groups apart were searched for in a discovery cohort of 100 or so patients, of whom fewer than 45 had Graves' ophthalmopathy and roughly 59 had stable Graves' hyperthyroidism. Study-wide findings and limitations: Blood samples also contained most of the expanded thyroid clonotypes (frequency above 0.001), which suggests that blood repertoires may reflect thyroid immune responses. During validation, the model predicted progression to ophthalmopathy a median of around 7 months ahead of onset, with roughly 65% sensitivity and 72% to 80% specificity. Ophthalmopathy was separated from stable hyperthyroidism by a 13 V-J signature model, with approximately 89% sensitivity and around 81% specificity obtained in cross-validation and 80%/75% obtained in testing. Sample size was not statistically predetermined, and blinding of investigators to group allocation was not performed.

V is pared back by 2 bases and J by 9 bases, with 17 bases lying between the germline termini. The CDR3 numbers 14 residues from cysteine through phenylalanine. Just CDR3 DNA is preserved here, 42 bases in frame from base 1. CDR1 and CDR2 (SGHAT, FQNNGV) derive from the germline V gene. The receptor comes from a man aged 45 to 65 with Graves' hyperthyroidism. Here the chain combines TRBV11-2 and TRBJ2-7; confidence is insufficient to name the D gene. The sample taken for sequencing was blood. This receptor carries the CDR3 CASSLPVRPPRQYF. Read as DNA, the sequence is TGTGCCAGCAGCTTACCGGTTAGGCCCCCACGGCAGTACTTC.